Listed below are T cell receptor beta chains from one sample, sequenced in a study of T-cell reconstitution after alpha-beta-depleted transplantation in children. Each CDR3 protein is one row after TCRdb ran MiXCR on the PCR reads. This sample has hundreds of thousands of distinct CDR3 sequences, with around 15% found just once. The sample consisted of PBMCs, mostly from graft donor cells, taken 360 days after TCRalphabeta/CD19-depleted stem cell transplant. These receptors were collected from a male patient aged 10 to 17 who had a stem cell transplant for acute lymphoblastic leukemia, so the T cells may come from the graft donor. Each CDR3 is given with its conserved first and last residue. A D gene is named only where the DNA matches it firmly. Clone size is shown for a subset of rows, as once, few, many or a class of expanded clone.

j_call v_call d_call clone_size cdr3_aa cdr3_nt
TRBJ2-3 TRBV11-2 - many CASSLGTGPDTQYF TGTGCCAGCAGCTTAGGGACCGGCCCAGATACGCAGTATTTT
TRBJ2-2 TRBV14 - - CASSQEPRQVLRGELFF TGTGCCAGCAGCCAAGAACCACGACAGGTCCTAAGGGGGGAGCTGTTTTTT
TRBJ2-7 TRBV27 TRBD1 - CASSRTGGGYEQYF TGTGCCAGCAGTAGAACAGGGGGAGGCTACGAGCAGTACTTC
TRBJ2-1 TRBV29-1 TRBD1 few CSGGDREYEQFF TGCAGCGGGGGTGACAGGGAGTACGAGCAGTTCTTC
TRBJ2-1 TRBV7-3 TRBD2 - CASSSRTSGRVNEQFF TGTGCCAGCAGTTCCCGGACTAGCGGGAGAGTCAATGAGCAGTTCTTC
TRBJ2-7 TRBV27 TRBD1 many CASSLVQGDEQYF TGTGCCAGCAGTTTAGTACAGGGGGACGAGCAGTACTTC
TRBJ2-5 TRBV2 - - CASSKTLLQETQYF TGTGCCAGCAGTAAAACCCTCCTCCAAGAGACCCAGTACTTC
TRBJ2-1 TRBV11-2 TRBD1 once CASSRQGVYEQFF TGTGCCAGCAGCAGGCAGGGGGTCTATGAGCAGTTCTTC
TRBJ2-1 TRBV5-1 TRBD2 many CASSLMGTSGRVINEQFF TGCGCCAGCAGCTTGATGGGTACTAGCGGGAGAGTTATAAATGAGCAGTTCTTC
TRBJ1-5 TRBV4-2 TRBD1 few CASSQEGQGGRPQHF TGTGCCAGCAGCCAAGAAGGGCAGGGGGGGCGGCCCCAGCATTTT
TRBJ1-2 TRBV5-1 - - CASSLVTRGGYTF TGCGCCAGCAGCTTGGTTACGCGGGGTGGCTACACCTTC
TRBJ2-7 TRBV18 - - CASSPRRARDEQYF TGTGCCAGCTCACCAAGGAGGGCGAGGGACGAGCAGTACTTC
TRBJ2-1 TRBV5-6 TRBD2 many CASREAGGPGNEQFF TGTGCCAGCAGGGAAGCGGGAGGGCCCGGGAATGAGCAGTTCTTC
TRBJ2-1 TRBV5-1 TRBD2 - CASSEIAGRSEQFF TGCGCCAGCAGCGAGATAGCGGGTCGGAGTGAGCAGTTCTTC
TRBJ2-3 TRBV20-1 TRBD2 - CSAADLAGAPTDTQYF TGCAGTGCTGCGGACCTAGCGGGAGCTCCCACAGATACGCAGTATTTT
TRBJ2-7 TRBV21-1 - - CASNSEQGGSSYEQYF TGTGCCAGCAACTCAGAACAGGGGGGGAGCTCCTACGAGCAGTACTTC
TRBJ2-5 TRBV29-1 - few CSVVSQETQYF TGCAGCGTTGTTAGCCAAGAGACCCAGTACTTC
TRBJ2-7 TRBV6-5 - few CASSYSEAGLVDSIYEQYF TGTGCCAGCAGTTACTCTGAGGCCGGGCTGGTTGACTCCATCTACGAGCAGTACTTC
TRBJ2-5 TRBV27 - - CASSVLGLSETQYF TGTGCCAGCAGTGTACTCGGCCTGAGCGAGACCCAGTACTTC
TRBJ2-7 TRBV7-3 - - CASSTPEHEEQYF TGTGCCAGCAGCACTCCGGAACACGAGGAGCAGTACTTC
TRBJ2-1 TRBV5-6 - many CASSLVPARRAGEQFF TGTGCCAGCAGCTTGGTGCCGGCTCGGAGGGCGGGTGAGCAGTTCTTC
TRBJ2-2 TRBV5-1 - - CASSAPGHTGELFF TGCGCCAGCAGCGCTCCGGGGCACACCGGGGAGCTGTTTTTT
TRBJ1-4 TRBV20-1 - few CSARDVGGRNEKLFF TGCAGTGCTAGAGATGTAGGGGGTAGGAATGAAAAACTGTTTTTT
TRBJ2-2 TRBV7-3 TRBD2 - CASSSIAGGSGELFF TGTGCCAGCAGCTCCATAGCGGGAGGGTCCGGGGAGCTGTTTTTT
TRBJ2-3 TRBV30 - few CAWMRMRRDTDTQYF TGTGCCTGGATGAGAATGAGACGGGACACAGATACGCAGTATTTT
TRBJ2-7 TRBV3-1 TRBD1 - CASTDRDRVEQYF TGTGCCAGCACGGACCGGGACAGGGTTGAGCAGTACTTC
TRBJ2-1 TRBV20-1 - - CSARGSQVQGFNYNEQFF TGCAGTGCTAGAGGAAGTCAAGTACAGGGATTCAACTACAATGAGCAGTTCTTC
TRBJ1-4 TRBV5-1 - - CASSLTRIGDEKLFF TGCGCCAGCAGCTTGACACGCATTGGGGATGAAAAACTGTTTTTT
TRBJ2-7 TRBV12-3/TRBV12-4 - - CASSTLGSSYEQYF TGTGCCAGCAGTACCCTAGGCTCCTCCTACGAGCAGTACTTC
TRBJ2-7 TRBV7-9 TRBD2 - CASTERDSYEQYF TGTGCCAGCACGGAGCGGGACTCCTACGAGCAGTACTTC
TRBJ2-7 TRBV12-3/TRBV12-4 - few CASSSDSRSYEQYF TGTGCCAGCAGTTCTGACAGCCGATCCTACGAGCAGTACTTC
TRBJ1-6 TRBV5-1 - - CASSLGESPLHF TGCGCCAGCAGCTTGGGAGAGTCACCCCTCCACTTT
TRBJ2-7 TRBV6-1 - - CASSAAWGQTSYEQYF TGTGCCAGCAGTGCCGCTTGGGGCCAGACCTCCTACGAGCAGTACTTC
TRBJ2-3 TRBV12-3/TRBV12-4 - - CASSLVTRLHTDTQYF TGTGCCAGCAGTTTAGTAACCAGGCTCCACACAGATACGCAGTATTTT
TRBJ2-5 TRBV6-5 TRBD2 - CASSYISGRETQETQYF TGTGCCAGCAGTTACATTAGCGGGAGGGAGACACAAGAGACCCAGTACTTC
TRBJ2-1 TRBV24-1 - few CATSDPTADRSSYNEQFF TGTGCCACCAGTGATCCTACCGCAGACCGAAGCTCCTACAATGAGCAGTTCTTC
TRBJ2-7 TRBV20-1 - - CSAASDLNEQYF TGCAGTGCCGCCTCCGACCTCAACGAGCAGTACTTC
TRBJ1-5 TRBV29-1 - - CSVAGTTNQPQHF TGCAGCGTGGCCGGGACAACCAATCAGCCCCAGCATTTT
TRBJ2-1 TRBV20-1 TRBD2 - CSASGSAGGPTNEQFF TGCAGTGCTAGTGGGTCTGCGGGAGGGCCAACCAATGAGCAGTTCTTC
TRBJ2-7 TRBV20-1 TRBD1 few CSARDYGTGSIYEQYF TGCAGTGCTAGAGATTACGGGACAGGGTCTATTTACGAGCAGTACTTC
TRBJ2-1 TRBV11-2 - few CASSLTINEQFF TGTGCCAGCAGCTTAACGATCAATGAGCAGTTCTTC
TRBJ2-2 TRBV9 - - CASSVMPTGELFF TGTGCCAGCAGCGTCATGCCGACCGGGGAGCTGTTTTTT
TRBJ1-5 TRBV20-1 - few CSARANQPQHF TGCAGTGCTAGAGCCAATCAGCCCCAGCATTTT
TRBJ2-7 TRBV15 - few CATSRARGTYEQYF TGTGCCACCAGCAGAGCTCGGGGCACCTACGAGCAGTACTTC
TRBJ2-3 TRBV4-1 TRBD2 many CASSQVLAKGLGDTQYF TGCGCCAGCAGCCAAGTACTAGCGAAAGGTTTAGGGGATACGCAGTATTTT
TRBJ2-2 TRBV3-1 TRBD2 - CASSPWTSGELFF TGTGCCAGCAGCCCTTGGACTAGCGGGGAGCTGTTTTTT
TRBJ2-1 TRBV14 TRBD1 - CASSLRQGVRQHFYNEQFF TGTGCCAGCAGCCTAAGACAGGGGGTTCGACAACATTTTTACAATGAGCAGTTCTTC
TRBJ1-6 TRBV20-1 - - CSATIGGGGYNSPLHF TGCAGTGCTACGATCGGAGGGGGAGGTTATAATTCACCCCTCCACTTT
TRBJ2-5 TRBV5-1 - few CASSSSGLMDQETQYF TGCGCCAGCAGCAGTTCAGGGTTGATGGACCAAGAGACCCAGTACTTC
TRBJ2-3 TRBV5-1 TRBD2 - CASSPRMPSGRALDTQYF TGCGCCAGCAGCCCACGTATGCCTAGCGGGAGGGCTCTGGATACGCAGTATTTT